This T cell receptor (beta chain) was profiled in a study of T cell clonotyping in hematopoietic cell transplantation. General study results and limits: Cells were unsorted, so CD4 and CD8 contributions were not separated. Higher Inverse Simpson Index values in graft donor and pretransplant recipient predicted broader posttransplant TCR diversity.

This CDR3 comprises 15 residues. V shed 5 bases and J 5 bases; nucleotides not matched to a gene: 7. The germline gives CDR1 SGHVS, CDR2 FNYEAQ. Produced via immunoSEQ multiplex PCR; TCRdb's table is partial and in-frame only. The data contain roughly 42,000 clones, roughly 92% of them singletons. As to this clone: The antigen remains undetermined.

The TCR originated in a woman between 45 and 65 years old in good health. Some clones in this sample may be carry-over from other donors' samples. The chain uses TRBV7-6 and TRBJ2-2, with 8 bases fitting TRBD2. Sequenced input: peripheral blood mononuclear cells. The CDR3 nucleotides are TGTGCCAGCAGCCTCGGGGGGGCAGGAACCGGGGAGCTGTTTTTT. Translation: CASSLGGAGTGELFF.